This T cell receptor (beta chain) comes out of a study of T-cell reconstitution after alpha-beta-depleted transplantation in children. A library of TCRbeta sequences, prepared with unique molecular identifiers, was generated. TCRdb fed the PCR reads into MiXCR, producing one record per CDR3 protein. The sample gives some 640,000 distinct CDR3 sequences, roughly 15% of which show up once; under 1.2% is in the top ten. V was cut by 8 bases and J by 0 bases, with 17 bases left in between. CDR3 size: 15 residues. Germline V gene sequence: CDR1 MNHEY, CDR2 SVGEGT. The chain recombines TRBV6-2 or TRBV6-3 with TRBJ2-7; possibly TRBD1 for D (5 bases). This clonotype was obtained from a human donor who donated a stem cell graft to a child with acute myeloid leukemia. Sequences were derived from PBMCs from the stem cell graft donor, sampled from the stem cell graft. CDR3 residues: CASRRSQGDSYEQYF. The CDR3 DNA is TGTGCCAGCCGACGGTCGCAGGGCGACTCCTACGAGCAGTACTTC.